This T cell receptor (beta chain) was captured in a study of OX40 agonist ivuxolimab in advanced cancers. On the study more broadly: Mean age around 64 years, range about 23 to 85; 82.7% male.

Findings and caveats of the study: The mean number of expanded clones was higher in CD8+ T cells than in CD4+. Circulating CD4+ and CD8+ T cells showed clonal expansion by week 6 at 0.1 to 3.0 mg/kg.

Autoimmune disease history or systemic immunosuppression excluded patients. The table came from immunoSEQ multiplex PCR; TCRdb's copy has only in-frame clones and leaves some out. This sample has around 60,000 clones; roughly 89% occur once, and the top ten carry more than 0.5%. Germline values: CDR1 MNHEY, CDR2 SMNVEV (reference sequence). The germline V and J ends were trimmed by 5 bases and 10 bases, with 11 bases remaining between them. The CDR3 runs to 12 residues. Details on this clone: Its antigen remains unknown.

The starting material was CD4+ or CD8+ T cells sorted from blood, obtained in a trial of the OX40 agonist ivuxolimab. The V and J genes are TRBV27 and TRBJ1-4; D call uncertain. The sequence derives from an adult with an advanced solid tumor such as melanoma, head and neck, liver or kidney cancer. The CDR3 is CASSRPEGKLFF. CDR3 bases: TGTGCCAGCAGTCGCCCAGAGGGAAAACTGTTTTTT.